Listed below are T cell receptor beta chains from one sample, sequenced in a study of blood T cell repertoires in COVID-19. TCRdb's copy holds only in-frame clones and misses some; the assay was immunoSEQ multiplex PCR. The sample lists approximately 180,000 clones, 70% to 90% seen once, with around 9.9% in the top ten. The sequenced sample consisted of peripheral blood. All receptors come from a human donor with active or convalescent COVID-19. The donor label of this sample is uncertain. Each CDR3 is given with its conserved first and last residue. D genes are given only for firm matches. Not every row has a clone size; where given, it reads once, few, many or a size class.

>TRBV7-9|NA|TRBJ1-1|once
CASSSDSRTEAFF
TGTGCCAGCAGCTCCGACAGTCGGACTGAAGCTTTCTTT
>TRBV28|TRBD2|TRBJ2-7|NA
CASRWREGRSTEQYF
TGTGCCAGCAGGTGGCGGGAGGGCCGTTCTACCGAGCAGTACTTC
>TRBV6-6|TRBD1|TRBJ2-7|NA
CASSFHRQGPSYEQYF
TGTGCCAGCAGTTTTCATCGACAGGGCCCCTCCTACGAGCAGTACTTC
>TRBV28|TRBD1|TRBJ1-6|few
CASSRRTGRWHSPLHF
TGTGCCAGCAGCCGACGGACAGGGCGTTGGCATTCACCCCTCCACTTT
>TRBV28|TRBD1|TRBJ2-2|few
CASIVPQGAGNTGELFF
TGTGCCAGCATTGTACCGCAGGGGGCCGGGAACACCGGGGAGCTGTTTTTT
>TRBV7-3|NA|TRBJ1-5|NA
CASSSTGNQPQHF
TGTGCCAGCAGCTCCACCGGGAATCAGCCCCAGCATTTT
>TRBV12-3/TRBV12-4|TRBD1|TRBJ1-2|NA
CASRPGQGPGYTF
TGTGCCAGCAGGCCGGGACAGGGGCCTGGCTACACCTTC
>TRBV7-9|NA|TRBJ1-1|few
CASSLAGDTGFFGAFF
TGTGCCAGCAGCTTAGCTGGCGATACAGGGTTTTTCGGAGCTTTCTTT
>TRBV29-1|NA|TRBJ2-5|NA
CSASGTPRETQYF
TGCAGCGCTTCCGGGACACCCAGGGAGACCCAGTACTTC
>TRBV5-4|TRBD1|TRBJ1-1|NA
CASSYDRGLGTEAFF
TGTGCCAGCAGCTACGACAGGGGGCTGGGAACTGAAGCTTTCTTT
>TRBV7-2|NA|TRBJ2-3|NA
CASQLLAGASTDTQYF
TGTGCCTCACAGCTCCTGGCGGGGGCCAGCACAGATACGCAGTATTTT
>TRBV2|TRBD1|TRBJ2-1|NA
CAMVTGTAYNEQFF
TGTGCCATGGTAACCGGGACAGCCTACAATGAGCAGTTCTTC
>TRBV20-1|NA|TRBJ1-2|NA
CSAPSSSGYTF
TGCAGTGCCCCGAGTTCGTCGGGCTACACCTTC
>TRBV6-5|NA|TRBJ2-2|NA
CASIAGAITGELFF
TGTGCCAGCATTGCGGGGGCCATCACCGGGGAGCTGTTTTTT
>TRBV18|NA|TRBJ2-7|NA
CASSPPSLSEQYF
TGTGCCAGCTCACCACCGAGCCTGTCCGAGCAGTACTTC
>TRBV3-1/TRBV3-2|NA|TRBJ2-2|NA
CASSQTPGFPGELFF
TGTGCCAGCAGCCAAACCCCAGGGTTCCCCGGGGAGCTGTTTTTT
>TRBV2|NA|TRBJ2-5|NA
CASSPTGYAEETQYF
TGTGCCAGCAGTCCTACAGGGTACGCCGAAGAGACCCAGTACTTC
>TRBV4-1|NA|TRBJ2-7|NA
CASSQTPSGLAYEQYF
TGCGCCAGCAGCCAGACACCGTCGGGGCTAGCGTACGAGCAGTACTTC
>TRBV19|NA|TRBJ2-7|NA
CASRDSPYEQYF
TGTGCCAGTAGGGACAGCCCCTACGAGCAGTACTTC
>TRBV19|TRBD1|TRBJ2-7|NA
CASSPGQGAYEQYF
TGTGCCAGTAGTCCGGGACAGGGGGCCTACGAGCAGTACTTC
>TRBV6-5|TRBD1|TRBJ2-7|NA
CASSSWTGAYEQYF
TGTGCCAGCAGTTCCTGGACAGGGGCCTACGAGCAGTACTTC
>TRBV9|TRBD2|TRBJ2-3|NA
CASSVGDYPTDTQYF
TGTGCCAGCAGCGTAGGGGACTACCCTACAGATACGCAGTATTTT
>TRBV10-3|TRBD2|TRBJ2-2|NA
CAISAPGLANRELFF
TGTGCCATCAGTGCTCCGGGACTAGCGAACCGAGAGCTGTTTTTT
>TRBV5-6|NA|TRBJ2-2|NA
CASSLASAGINTGELFF
TGTGCCAGCAGCTTGGCCTCAGCGGGCATCAACACCGGGGAGCTGTTTTTT